This T cell receptor beta chain was profiled in a study of neurological immune-mediated disorders. Study-level information: Secondary progressive disease was present in 3, and relapsing-remitting disease in 31, of the approximately 35 multiple sclerosis patients.

Ten or more counts support this clonotype. TCRdb reprocessed the 5' RACE reads via MiXCR and lists one record per CDR3 protein. Of some 87,000 distinct CDR3 sequences in the sample, more than 5% are singletons; the top ten hold over 7%. The time point here: longitudinal time-point 2. The CDR3 covers 12 residues. The ends were cut back, 7 bases at V and 8 bases at J, with 15 bases in the middle. Looked up from germline, CDR1 is DFQATT and CDR2 is SNEGSKA (reference sequence). This chain links TRBV20-1 with TRBJ2-1, with D possibly being TRBD1 (5 bases). This clonotype originated in a woman aged 60 to 75 with multiple sclerosis. The specimen was PBMCs. CDR3 coding DNA: TGCAGTGTCCCCCCCCTGACAGATGAGCAGTTCTTC. It translates to CSVPPLTDEQFF.